This TCR beta chain was sequenced in a study of tumor-infiltrating lymphocytes in primary liver carcinoma. For each extraction, RNA and DNA were obtained together from 20-30 mg of unsorted bulk tissue. This clonotype was observed at least ten times. The antigen is unknown. One end of the junction varies from germline; a read error may be responsible. This CDR3 has 13 residues. Germline loops: CDR1 SQVTM, CDR2 ANQGSEA. General observations from the study: Pairs of tumor regions overlapped more than tumor-adjacent and tumor-blood pairs did.

A constant-region primer served to make TCR beta cDNA from approximately 490 ng total RNA. Three nested multiplex PCR rounds of slightly modified ARM-PCR generated TCR beta libraries. The opening two PCR rounds, ten to eleven cycles each, paired TRBV1-TRBV30 forward primers with a C-beta reverse primer. MiXCR was run by TCRdb on the multiplex PCR reads, yielding one entry per CDR3 protein. The sample has approximately 45,000 distinct CDR3 sequences, roughly 75% seen once. What was sequenced was tumor-adjacent normal liver tissue. The TCR comes from a woman in her 30s with primary liver carcinoma and hepatitis B virus infection. The rearrangement links TRBV29-1 to TRBJ2-7, with D possibly matching TRBD1 (6 bases). In DNA, the CDR3 is TGCAGCGTTGAACAGGGGTCCGTCCCCCGACGGGACTTC. Translating gives CSVEQGSVPRRDF.